This entry lists 17 T cell receptor beta chains sequenced from one sample in a study of T-cell memory formation after mild COVID-19 (dated by TCRdb to the early 2020s). Libraries were built with 5' RACE. Instrument on record: Illumina NovaSeq 6000. In TCRdb, the public reads were trimmed at Q25 with fastp and aligned with MiXCR, with productive beta chains retained. Under each unique CDR3 protein, matching rows form one entry showing the most common genes and DNA. The table for this sample lists under 650,000 distinct CDR3 sequences; more than 15% of them were counted only once. 9.5% to 15% of the sample rests with the top ten. What was sequenced was PBMCs or a T cell subset sorted from them (not recorded which). These TCRs come from an adult woman who had mild COVID-19 (a few samples of this study predate the infection). The sample titles of this study are shuffled in the database, so cell type and time point are left out; the donor was told from shared clones.

The V gene is TRBV9, the J gene TRBJ2-1, with TRBD2 matching 13 bases. The CDR3 is made up of 17 amino acids. Germline CDR1 and CDR2: SGDLS and YYNGEE. The J segment lost 8 bases and the V segment lost 1 base, leaving 9 bases of the junction unmatched. This chain's CDR3 is CASSVQDGLAGVDEQFF. The CDR3 DNA reads as TGTGCCAGCAGCGTACAGGATGGACTAGCGGGAGTCGATGAGCAGTTCTTC.

The chain combines TRBV5-4 with TRBJ2-6, with 9 bases that match TRBD2. The germline gives CDR1 SGHNT, CDR2 YYREEE (reference sequence). The junction had 1 base not matched to a gene; V was cut back by 0 bases and J by 0 bases. The CDR3 is 17 amino acids. CDR3 residues: CASSLGLAVSGANVLTF. The CDR3 bases are TGTGCCAGCAGCTTGGGACTAGCGGTCTCTGGGGCCAACGTCCTGACTTTC.

CDR3 DNA: TGCAGTGCTAGAGATGGGAGCGGGAAGGAGGCTGAGCAGTTCTTC. This codes for CSARDGSGKEAEQFF. This chain uses TRBV20-1 with TRBJ2-1; 7 bases fit TRBD2. CDR1 and CDR2 from the germline V gene are DFQATT and SNEGSKA (reference sequence). CDR3 size: 15 residues. The V segment lost 0 bases and the J segment 9 bases; nucleotides outside the gene matches: 11.

V is TRBV5-1 and J is TRBJ2-7; D is undetermined. V lost 2 bases and J lost 2, with 8 bases in between. The CDR3 is 13 amino acids. Germline values: CDR1 SGHRS, CDR2 YFSETQ. CDR3 protein: CASSFNGPYEQYF. In DNA, the CDR3 is TGCGCCAGCAGCTTTAACGGACCCTACGAGCAGTACTTC.

The chain has TRBV7-9 and TRBJ2-5, with D unclear. Germline values: CDR1 SEHNR, CDR2 FQNEAQ (reference sequence). The CDR3 consists of 12 residues. Trimming stripped 4 bases from V and 4 bases from J, with 7 bases between. In nucleotides, the CDR3 is TGTGCCAGCAGCTCAGAGTCAGAGACCCAGTACTTC. This sequence encodes CASSSESETQYF.

The chain has TRBV30 and TRBJ1-2; 9 bases align to TRBD1. Germline V lookup: CDR1 GTSNPN, CDR2 SVGIG (reference sequence). This CDR3 is 13 amino acids long. The V segment lost 2 bases and the J segment 7 bases; nucleotides outside the gene matches: 5. The CDR3 DNA reads TGTGCCTGGAGTTACCGACAGGGGGGTGGCTACACCTTC. As protein: CAWSYRQGGGYTF. The variable domain in full, completed from reference TRBV30 and TRBJ1-2, reads SQTIHQWPATLVQPVGSPLSLECTVEGTSNPNLYWYRQAAGRGLQLLFYSVGIGQISSEVPQNLSASRPQDRQFILSSKKLLLSDSGFYLCAWSYRQGGGYTFGSGTRLTVV.

V usage is TRBV20-1 and J usage is TRBJ2-7, with D uncertain. CDR1 is DFQATT, CDR2 SNEGSKA, per germline (reference sequence). V lost 0 bases and J 5 bases, leaving 11 bases between the germline ends. The CDR3 runs to 13 residues. The CDR3 DNA reads TGCAGTGCTAGAGAGCCCAATCGGGACGAGCAGTACTTC. It is translated as CSAREPNRDEQYF.

The genes are TRBV25-1 and TRBJ1-2; maybe TRBD1 (6 bases). CDR1 is MGHDK and CDR2 is SYGVNS in the germline V gene. The CDR3 is 10 amino acids. Trimming left V 8 bases short and J 7 bases short, with 8 bases between. This chain's CDR3 is CASGGGGYTF. The CDR3 DNA follows: TGTGCCAGCGGAGGGGGTGGCTACACCTTC.

This clonotype was seen many times. J is TRBJ2-1 and V is TRBV7-2; TRBD2 aligns across 13 bases. Germline V gene sequence: CDR1 SGHTA, CDR2 FQGNSA. This CDR3 region has 15 residues. V trimming: 4 bases; J trimming: 4 bases; junction bases outside the gene matches: 1. DNA for the CDR3: TGTGCCAGCAGCTGGACTAGCGGGGGATACAATGAGCAGTTCTTC. Its protein is CASSWTSGGYNEQFF.

This clonotype was recorded only once. The chain uses TRBV19 and TRBJ1-6; D is perhaps TRBD1 (6 bases). Trimming cost V 7 bases and J 9 bases, with 19 bases left between them. CDR3 length: 15 residues. CDR1 and CDR2 from the germline V gene are LNHDA and SQIVND (reference sequence). The CDR3 DNA reads as TGTGCCAGTACCCCTTCCGGCAGGGGCGGTTCACCCCTCCACTTT. Translated: CASTPSGRGGSPLHF.

The rearrangement uses TRBV10-3 and TRBJ2-1, with D perhaps TRBD1 or TRBD2 (6 bases each). The CDR3 extends over 14 amino acids. Trimming cost V 8 bases and J 8 bases, with 19 bases left between them. CDR1 is ENHRY, CDR2 SYGVKD, per germline. CDR3 region: CAIRRDSSGDEQFF. The CDR3 DNA sequence: TGTGCCATCCGGAGGGACTCTTCAGGGGATGAGCAGTTCTTC.

The chain employs TRBV24-1 and TRBJ2-3; either TRBD1 or TRBD2 may fit D (6 bases each). The CDR3 covers 14 residues. The V gene lost 9 bases and the J gene lost 4 bases, with 16 bases spanning the gap. CDR1 is KGHDR and CDR2 is SFDVKD in the germline V gene. CDR3 coding DNA: TGTGCCACCGCAGGGGACGGAGGGCCAGATACGCAGTATTTT. Translation: CATAGDGGPDTQYF.

This clonotype was observed a handful of times. The rearrangement links TRBV3-1 to TRBJ1-2; D uncertain. Trimming cost V 4 bases and J 5 bases, with 8 bases left between them. The CDR3 covers 12 residues. Per the germline V gene, CDR1 is LGHDT and CDR2 is YNNKEL (reference sequence). The CDR3 nucleotides read TGTGCCAGCAGCCGGGCAGCTTATGGCTACACCTTC. As protein: CASSRAAYGYTF.

The V and J genes are TRBV24-1 and TRBJ2-1; tentatively, D is TRBD2 (6 bases). Germline lookup yields CDR1 KGHDR and CDR2 SFDVKD. The CDR3 totals 13 residues. V lost 10 bases and J lost 5, with 14 bases in between. The CDR3 DNA sequence: TGTGCCACAGCCGGGAGCTTAGACAATGAGCAGTTCTTC. It encodes CATAGSLDNEQFF.

This clonotype was detected only a few times. This chain connects TRBV7-9 to TRBJ2-2; 8 bases map to TRBD2. This CDR3 has 15 residues. Trimming cost V 4 bases and J 3 bases; bases outside gene matches: 4. Germline assignment: CDR1 SEHNR and CDR2 FQNEAQ (reference sequence). The CDR3 bases are TGTGCCAGCAGCTGGGGGACTAGTCACACCGGGGAGCTGTTTTTT. Translating it yields CASSWGTSHTGELFF.

This clonotype was seen more than once but under ten times. This sequence joins TRBV10-3 and TRBJ2-5; either TRBD1 or TRBD2 may supply D (5 bases each). The CDR3 length is 13 residues. With 5 bases removed from V and 5 bases from J, the gap between germline ends came to 12 bases. Germline V gives CDR1 ENHRY, CDR2 SYGVKD. The CDR3 sequence is CAISWGRLETQYF. The CDR3 DNA reads TGTGCCATCAGTTGGGGACGGTTGGAGACCCAGTACTTC.

The chain uses TRBV7-9 and TRBJ1-1; 7 bases are shared with TRBD1. CDR1 and CDR2 (germline): SEHNR, FQNEAQ (reference sequence). CDR3 length: 16 residues. The V segment lost 5 bases and the J segment 7 bases; nucleotides outside the gene matches: 16. The CDR3 DNA reads as TGTGCCAGCAGCCAGAGAGGGGGCCCTTTCAGTGGTGAAGCTTTCTTT. Amino acid sequence: CASSQRGGPFSGEAFF. Variable domain in full (rest from reference TRBV7-9 and TRBJ1-1): DTGVSQNPRHKITKRGQNVTFRCDPISEHNRLYWYRQTLGQGPEFLTYFQNEAQLEKSRLLSDRFSAERPKGSFSTLEIQRTEQGDSAMYLCASSQRGGPFSGEAFFGQGTRLTVV.